This entry lists 24 T cell receptor beta chains sequenced from one sample in a study of regulatory T cells in long-lasting Graves disease. Indicated time point: newly diagnosed GD, antithyroid drugs for less than 3 months. From RNA extracted from PBMCs, the TCR library was made. Arm-PCR of CDR3 regions with iRepertoire HTBI primers generated TCR beta libraries. TCRdb used MiXCR to reprocess the multiplex PCR reads, holding one entry per CDR3 protein. The sample holds about 560,000 distinct CDR3 sequences, 15% to 20% seen once. These data also formed part of another study, on T cells in Graves' hyperthyroidism and ophthalmopathy.

The sample in question was peripheral blood mononuclear cells (PBMCs), obtained at new diagnosis, from a patient treated with antithyroid drugs. These receptors came from a young man with Graves disease.

In its sample, this clonotype was seen many times. The rearrangement uses TRBV20-1 and TRBJ1-5; no clear D. V lost 2 bases and J 5 bases, leaving 7 bases between the germline ends. The CDR3 is 12 residues long. Germline V CDR1 and CDR2: DFQATT, SNEGSKA (reference sequence). The CDR3 region is CSARRGDQPQHF. DNA of the CDR3: TGCAGTGCTAGACGTGGGGATCAGCCCCAGCATTTT.

The table lists this clonotype with many counts. The gene calls are TRBV20-1 and TRBJ2-1; 10 bases line up with TRBD2. The germline gives CDR1 DFQATT, CDR2 SNEGSKA (reference sequence). After removal of 5 bases from V and 10 bases from J, the junction contained 17 bases not matched to a gene. The CDR3 loop spans 16 amino acids. This CDR3 reads CSAGTPGTSASAEQFF. For the CDR3, the DNA is TGCAGTGCTGGAACTCCCGGGACTAGCGCCTCCGCCGAGCAGTTCTTC.

This clonotype appeared many times. V gene TRBV6-1 combines with J gene TRBJ1-2; D remains unclear. From germline, CDR1 is MNHNS and CDR2 SASEGT. V lost 7 bases to trimming and J lost 5 bases, with 14 bases between them. There are 13 residues in the CDR3. The CDR3 sequence: CASTLSRSYGYTF. The CDR3, as DNA: TGTGCCAGCACCTTGAGCCGTTCTTATGGCTACACCTTC.

This clonotype was seen more than once but under ten times. This chain connects TRBV4-1 to TRBJ2-7; 9 bases match TRBD2. Germline V gives CDR1 MGHRA, CDR2 YSYEKL. This CDR3 has 16 amino acids. V trimming: 4 bases; J trimming: 4 bases; junction bases outside the gene matches: 11. The CDR3 DNA follows: TGCGCCAGCAGCCGAGGCCGGCTAGCGGGATCTTACGAGCAGTACTTC. It encodes CASSRGRLAGSYEQYF.

The chain has TRBV30 and TRBJ2-5; D uncertain. The CDR3 spans 11 residues. Germline CDR1 reads GTSNPN; CDR2 reads SVGIG (reference sequence). Trimming left V 6 bases short and J 1 base short, with 6 bases between. The CDR3 sequence: CACWGQETQYF. The CDR3, as DNA: TGTGCCTGTTGGGGCCAAGAGACCCAGTACTTC.

This clonotype has only a few counts. Possible read error: a much larger clone is one base away. The CDR3 DNA is TGTGCCAGCAGCAGTAGCGGGAACGGGCGGTACAATGAGCAGTTCTTC. This translates into CASSSSGNGRYNEQFF. This chain uses TRBV27 with TRBJ2-1; 8 bases match TRBD2. The CDR3 extends over 16 amino acids. Looked up from germline, CDR1 is MNHEY and CDR2 is SMNVEV (reference sequence). Trimming took 6 bases from V and 4 from J; bases not matched to a gene: 11.

This chain joins TRBV5-1 and TRBJ2-5, with 8 nucleotides matching TRBD1. The germline CDR1 and CDR2 sequences are SGHRS and YFSETQ. The CDR3 spans 15 residues. J gave up 5 bases and V 7 bases, and 13 bases lay outside the gene matches. DNA of the CDR3: TGCGCCAGCTCAACCTTTTCCGACAGGGGCGAGACCCAGTACTTC. Encoded protein: CASSTFSDRGETQYF.

This chain links TRBV6-2 or TRBV6-3 with TRBJ2-5, with a tentative D call TRBD1 (5 bases). Trimming removed 0 bases at V and 5 bases at J, with 22 bases between. The CDR3 has 18 residues. Germline loops: CDR1 MNHEY, CDR2 SVGEGT. As DNA, the CDR3 is TGTGCCAGCAGTTACTCAAAAGCGACAGCGATGCCCCGGGAGACCCAGTACTTC. It yields the protein CASSYSKATAMPRETQYF.

Worth noting for this clonotype: A much larger clone lies one base from this, so it may be a read error. This chain links TRBV5-1 with TRBJ2-7; D gene uncertain. The V gene lost 4 bases and the J gene lost 6 bases, with 11 bases spanning the gap. The CDR3 runs to 12 residues. CDR1 SGHRS and CDR2 YFSETQ come from the germline V gene. The chain's CDR3 is CASSKGSGEQYF. The CDR3, as DNA: TGCGCCAGCAGCAAAGGGTCTGGCGAGCAGTACTTC.

This clonotype was seen more than once but under ten times. The CDR3 DNA reads TGCGCCAGCAGCTTTAGCGGGAGGGTTAGCAATGAGCAGTTCTTC. This translates into CASSFSGRVSNEQFF. The chain links TRBV5-1 to TRBJ2-1; TRBD2 matches at 11 bases. This CDR3 is 15 amino acids long. Germline V CDR1 and CDR2: SGHRS, YFSETQ. V lost 2 bases and J lost 6; bases outside the gene matches: 4.

This clonotype was observed a handful of times. The chain carries TRBV5-6 and TRBJ1-5, with 8 bases fitting TRBD1. The CDR3 runs 15 residues. The J segment lost 6 bases and the V segment lost 0 bases, leaving 5 bases of the junction unmatched. Germline assignment: CDR1 SGHDT and CDR2 YYEEEE. The CDR3 DNA sequence: TGTGCCAGCAGCTTGGGGACAGGGCACGCTCAGCCCCAGCATTTT. Translated, it gives CASSLGTGHAQPQHF.

This clonotype has a count of ten or more. The chain employs TRBV30 and TRBJ2-7; D unclear. CDR1 is GTSNPN, CDR2 SVGIG, per germline (reference sequence). The germline V and J ends were trimmed by 2 bases and 3 bases, with 14 bases remaining between them. CDR3 length equals 14 residues. As DNA, the CDR3 is TGTGCCTGGAGTTACCCCAATTCCGTCTACGAGCAGTACTTC. The encoded protein is CAWSYPNSVYEQYF.

In the case of this clonotype: One end of the junction fails to match germline, which may point to a read error. The V and J genes are TRBV18 and TRBJ1-4; D gene ambiguous. Germline V gene data show CDR1 as KGHSH and CDR2 as LQKENI. This CDR3 spans 15 amino acids. The CDR3: CASSPRSPLTEKLVF. The CDR3 coding sequence is TGTGCCAGCTCGCCTAGGTCCCCCCTAACGGAAAAACTGGTTTTT.

This clonotype was seen many times. In DNA, the CDR3 is TGTGCCAGCAGCCCGCAGACGAACACTGAAGCTTTCTTT. Translation gives CASSPQTNTEAFF. V usage is TRBV7-9 and J usage is TRBJ1-1; no firm D call. This CDR3 has 13 residues. Germline V gene data show CDR1 as SEHNR and CDR2 as FQNEAQ (reference sequence). V was shortened by 5 bases and J by 1 base, with 8 bases between the two germline ends.

This sequence joins TRBV2 and TRBJ1-2, with D possibly matching TRBD1 (6 bases). With 8 bases removed from V and 8 bases from J, the gap between germline ends came to 15 bases. The CDR3 covers 12 residues. CDR1 and CDR2 (germline): SNHLY, FYNNEI. CDR3 in DNA: TGTGCCAGCGGTGGACAGCGTTCCGGCTACACCTTC. This sequence encodes CASGGQRSGYTF.

The chain recombines TRBV30 with TRBJ1-5; weak D call: TRBD1 (5 bases). The CDR3 covers 16 residues. Germline CDR1 GTSNPN, CDR2 SVGIG (reference sequence). V dropped 3 bases and J dropped 1 base, with 16 bases sitting between them. CDR3 in amino acids: CAWSQGAGLSNQPQHF. The CDR3 DNA follows: TGTGCCTGGAGCCAAGGGGCAGGTCTAAGCAATCAGCCCCAGCATTTT. The full variable domain, rest sourced from reference TRBV30 and TRBJ1-5, is SQTIHQWPATLVQPVGSPLSLECTVEGTSNPNLYWYRQAAGRGLQLLFYSVGIGQISSEVPQNLSASRPQDRQFILSSKKLLLSDSGFYLCAWSQGAGLSNQPQHFGDGTRLSIL.

As concerns this clonotype: A much larger clonotype is one base distant, so this may be a read error. The CDR3 DNA reads TGTGCCAGCAGCTTAGATCGGATCGGCTACGAGCAGTACTTC. It specifies CASSLDRIGYEQYF. The chain couples TRBV11-2 to TRBJ2-7, with D unclear. The CDR3 loop spans 14 amino acids. Trimming left V 0 bases short and J 3 bases short, with 9 bases between. Germline V gene data show CDR1 as SGHAT and CDR2 as FQNNGV.

There are many counts of this clonotype. The gene calls are TRBV27 and TRBJ1-1; D possibly corresponds to TRBD1 (5 bases). V lost 2 bases, J lost 8 bases, and 6 bases lay in between. CDR1 and CDR2 from the germline V gene are MNHEY and SMNVEV (reference sequence). The CDR3 consists of 11 residues. CDR3 DNA sequence: TGTGCCAGCAGTTTACAGGGAGAAGCTTTCTTT. It specifies CASSLQGEAFF.

This clonotype appeared many times. The chain combines TRBV19 with TRBJ2-2; 7 bases map to TRBD1. The trim removed 8 bases at V and 1 base at J, leaving 10 bases unmatched. The CDR3 totals 16 residues. CDR1 and CDR2 (germline): LNHDA, SQIVND (reference sequence). CDR3: CASYYTGQENTGELFF. The CDR3 nucleotides are TGTGCCAGTTACTACACCGGACAGGAGAACACCGGGGAGCTGTTTTTT.

This clonotype has a count of ten or more. This chain uses TRBV20-1 with TRBJ1-3; unclear D gene. V lost 5 bases and J 0 bases, leaving 14 bases between the germline ends. CDR1 DFQATT and CDR2 SNEGSKA come from the germline V gene (reference sequence). CDR3 length: 15 amino acids. The CDR3 sequence: CSAVFREISGNTIYF. The DNA of the CDR3 is TGCAGTGCTGTTTTCCGGGAGATCTCTGGAAACACCATATATTTT.

The chain couples TRBV6-1 to TRBJ2-2; D is unclear. Trimming stripped 6 bases from V and 6 bases from J, with 8 bases between. Germline CDR1 is MNHNS and CDR2 is SASEGT. CDR3 length: 12 residues. The chain's CDR3 is CASRDLAGELFF. DNA for the CDR3: TGTGCCAGCAGGGATTTAGCCGGGGAGCTGTTTTTT.

The chain employs TRBV2 and TRBJ2-1; 8 nucleotides align to TRBD2. V lost 8 bases and J lost 8; bases outside the gene matches: 2. The germline CDR1 and CDR2 sequences are SNHLY and FYNNEI. The CDR3 runs to 11 residues. The CDR3 nucleotides are TGTGCCAGCGGGACTAGTGATGAGCAGTTCTTC. Protein sequence: CASGTSDEQFF.

The chain combines TRBV7-9 with TRBJ1-5; a possible D gene is TRBD1 (5 bases). The CDR3 covers 16 residues. Germline assignment: CDR1 SEHNR and CDR2 FQNEAQ (reference sequence). The V gene lost 5 bases and the J gene lost 0 bases, with 14 bases spanning the gap. The CDR3 DNA sequence: TGTGCCAGCAGCCCCGGGTCAGGGTATAGCAATCAGCCCCAGCATTTT. Translated, it gives CASSPGSGYSNQPQHF.

There are many counts of this clonotype. The chain links TRBV6-5 to TRBJ2-1; perhaps D is TRBD1 or TRBD2 (5 bases each). Germline-derived CDR1 and CDR2 are MNHEY and SVGAGI. Trimming cost V 2 bases and J 7 bases, with 6 bases left between them. The CDR3 contains 12 residues. Written as DNA, the CDR3 is TGTGCCAGCAGTTACGGGGGAAATGAGCAGTTCTTC. It encodes CASSYGGNEQFF.